Presented here are 13 T cell receptor beta chains from one specimen sequenced in a study of control samples from healthy donors and cancer patients. Generated by immunoSEQ multiplex PCR, the TCRdb table keeps only in-frame clones and is missing some. There are 200,000 or so clones in the sample; about 95% occur only once, and over 1.2% lies in the top ten. Sequencing was performed on blood. All receptors derive from a man between 50 and 59 years old in good health.

The chain couples TRBV7-2 to TRBJ2-6; D gene uncertain. Trimming left V 1 base short and J 0 bases short, with 16 bases between. The CDR3 is made up of 19 amino acids. Germline loops: CDR1 SGHTA, CDR2 FQGNSA. The CDR3 region is CASSLDGNLYFSGANVLTF. The CDR3 coding sequence is TGTGCCAGCAGCTTAGACGGCAACTTGTACTTCTCTGGGGCCAACGTCCTGACTTTC.

The V call is TRBV5-1, the J call TRBJ2-5; 8 bases line up with TRBD1. The CDR3 has 16 amino acids. Looked up from germline, CDR1 is SGHRS and CDR2 is YFSETQ. After removal of 7 bases from V and 5 bases from J, the junction contained 16 bases not matched to a gene. The CDR3 nucleotides are TGCGCCAGCTCCCTTGGTGCAGGACAGGGTTGGGAGACCCAGTACTTC. Translating gives CASSLGAGQGWETQYF.

The V call is TRBV7-9, the J call TRBJ2-7; D may be TRBD2 (5 bases). Germline V CDR1 and CDR2: SEHNR, FQNEAQ (reference sequence). Trimming left V 7 bases short and J 0 bases short, with 19 bases between. CDR3 length: 16 amino acids. The CDR3 region is CASTPIAGRSSYEQYF. The CDR3 DNA is TGTGCCAGCACCCCAATCGCGGGCAGAAGCTCCTACGAGCAGTACTTC.

This clone was picked up one time. The V and J genes are TRBV7-8 and TRBJ2-7; 9 bases match TRBD1. The CDR3 is made up of 16 amino acids. Germline V gene sequence: CDR1 SGHVS, CDR2 FQNEAQ. Trimming took 4 bases from V and 9 from J; bases not matched to a gene: 16. The CDR3 DNA reads as TGTGCCAGCAGCTCGACCGGGACAGGGAGTCTTGGAGGGCAGTACTTC. It encodes CASSSTGTGSLGGQYF.

The genes are TRBV2 and TRBJ1-2; maybe TRBD1 (5 bases). This CDR3 has 14 amino acids. V was trimmed by 5 bases and J by 4 bases, leaving 14 bases between them. Per the germline V gene, CDR1 is SNHLY and CDR2 is FYNNEI. The CDR3 sequence: CASSREGPIYGYTF. The CDR3 bases are TGTGCCAGCAGTAGGGAGGGGCCCATCTATGGCTACACCTTC.

The chain joins TRBV5-3 to TRBJ1-1, with 7 nucleotides matching TRBD1. TRBV5-3 carries the ORF label, with uncertain function. The CDR3 is 16 residues long. V shed 0 bases and J 2 bases; nucleotides not matched to a gene: 7. The CDR3 reads CARSLDRGSFNTEAFF. The CDR3 bases are TGTGCCAGAAGCTTGGACAGGGGATCTTTCAACACTGAAGCTTTCTTT.

The table lists this clone with a count of one. V usage is TRBV5-1 and J usage is TRBJ2-7; 10 nucleotides agree with TRBD1. Losses at the gene ends were 0 bases for V and 9 bases for J; bases not matched to a gene: 9. The CDR3 extends over 15 amino acids. Germline loops: CDR1 SGHRS, CDR2 YFSETQ. The CDR3 region is CASSLGGTGAEGQYV. For the CDR3, the DNA is TGCGCCAGCAGCTTGGGGGGGACAGGGGCCGAAGGGCAGTACGTC.

This rearrangement joins TRBV7-9 to TRBJ1-4; tentatively, D is TRBD1 (6 bases). This CDR3 is 16 amino acids long. V was shortened by 2 bases and J by 8 bases, with 18 bases between the two germline ends. CDR1 and CDR2 (germline): SEHNR, FQNEAQ (reference sequence). CDR3 loop: CASSLRGAGVVEKLFF. CDR3 DNA sequence: TGTGCCAGCAGCTTAAGGGGTGCAGGGGTAGTCGAAAAACTGTTTTTT.

The chain combines TRBV19 with TRBJ1-2; D ambiguous. CDR1 LNHDA and CDR2 SQIVND come from the germline V gene (reference sequence). The ends were cut back, 4 bases at V and 3 bases at J, with 6 bases in the middle. The CDR3 extends over 12 amino acids. The CDR3 loop reads CASSSPDYGYTF. DNA for the CDR3: TGTGCCAGTAGTAGTCCGGACTATGGCTACACCTTC.

The chain carries TRBV6-6 and TRBJ2-7; D gene uncertain. Trimming pared 2 bases from V and 4 bases from J, leaving 9 bases between. The CDR3 runs 13 residues. Germline-derived CDR1 and CDR2 are MNHNY and SVGAGI (reference sequence). CDR3 nucleotides: TGTGCCAGCAGTTACGTCCAGAAATACGAGCAGTACTTC. This translates into CASSYVQKYEQYF.

This clone has a single count. The chain links TRBV5-4 to TRBJ1-2, with D unclear. This CDR3 has 13 amino acids. The V gene lost 0 bases and the J gene lost 2 bases, with 5 bases spanning the gap. Per germline, CDR1 SGHNT and CDR2 YYREEE (reference sequence). The CDR3 spells CASSLAGNYGYTF. The CDR3 DNA reads TGTGCCAGCAGCTTGGCGGGGAACTATGGCTACACCTTC.

The chain employs TRBV6-6 and TRBJ1-5, with 8 bases fitting TRBD1. The ends lost 2 bases at V and 7 bases at J; junction bases unmatched: 7. Germline lookup yields CDR1 MNHNY and CDR2 SVGAGI (reference sequence). The CDR3 covers 15 residues. The CDR3 DNA is TGTGCCAGCAGTTACCGACAGGGGATCGAACAGCCCCAGCATTTT. This encodes CASSYRQGIEQPQHF.

This clone was counted a single time. This rearrangement joins TRBV18 to TRBJ2-7; weak D call: TRBD1 (7 bases). Trimming left V 5 bases short and J 0 bases short, with 14 bases between. Looked up from germline, CDR1 is KGHSH and CDR2 is LQKENI. This CDR3 comprises 15 residues. The CDR3 loop reads CASSGGTASSYEQYV. The CDR3 region has the DNA TGTGCCAGCTCAGGGGGGACAGCAAGCTCCTACGAGCAGTACGTC.